The 2 T cell receptor beta chains below were found in one sample sequenced in a study of blood T cell repertoires in COVID-19. Method: immunoSEQ multiplex PCR; TCRdb's copy keeps in-frame clones and lacks some. Of roughly 13,000 clones detected, more than 65% appear once; the ten largest clones hold around 26%. The specimen was peripheral blood. The receptor set was obtained from a woman in her fifties or sixties with active or convalescent COVID-19.

V usage is TRBV6-5 and J usage is TRBJ2-7, with TRBD2 identical over 8 bases. Germline CDR1 is MNHEY and CDR2 is SVGAGI. The V and J ends lost 0 bases and 0 bases, in that order; junction bases with no gene match: 1. CDR3 length equals 15 residues. The DNA for the CDR3 is TGTGCCAGCAGTTACTCAGCGGGGGCCTCCTACGAGCAGTACTTC. It codes for CASSYSAGASYEQYF.

The chain has TRBV7-9 and TRBJ1-4; a possible D gene is TRBD1 (6 bases). CDR3 length equals 14 residues. Trimming cost V 6 bases and J 7 bases, with 15 bases left between them. Germline CDR1 is SEHNR and CDR2 is FQNEAQ (reference sequence). CDR3 region: CASRQTQGSEKLFF. Written as DNA, the CDR3 is TGTGCCAGCAGACAAACTCAGGGGAGTGAAAAACTGTTTTTT. The full variable domain, its missing parts supplied by reference TRBV7-9 and TRBJ1-4, is DTGVSQNPRHKITKRGQNVTFRCDPISEHNRLYWYRQTLGQGPEFLTYFQNEAQLEKSRLLSDRFSAERPKGSFSTLEIQRTEQGDSAMYLCASRQTQGSEKLFFGSGTQLSVL.